Listed below are T cell receptor beta chains from one sample, sequenced in a study of siplizumab effects on memory and regulatory T cells. The data were produced by immunoSEQ multiplex PCR, yet TCRdb's version contains in-frame clones alone and is incomplete. Of 90,000 to 110,000 clones detected, about 93% appear once; the ten largest clones hold about 0.34%. Input material: CD4+ T cells sorted from blood. Receptor source: a human donor in good health. Each CDR3 is given with its conserved first and last residue. Fields, in order: J gene, D gene, clone size, V gene, CDR3 protein. The D gene is left open where the match is weak. Not all rows give a size; the values are once, few, many and, for expanded clones, a class.

J gene: TRBJ2-1; D gene: -; clone size: -; V gene: TRBV7-3; CDR3 protein: CASSSDTLNEQFF
J gene: TRBJ1-2; D gene: -; clone size: -; V gene: TRBV20-1; CDR3 protein: CSAQGFGYTF
J gene: TRBJ2-1; D gene: TRBD2; clone size: -; V gene: TRBV11-2; CDR3 protein: CASSPVPTTSGRTNEQFF
J gene: TRBJ1-3; D gene: -; clone size: -; V gene: TRBV19; CDR3 protein: CASSNLGSGNTIYF
J gene: TRBJ1-2; D gene: -; clone size: -; V gene: TRBV6-1; CDR3 protein: CASSEHSHQASGYTF
J gene: TRBJ1-2; D gene: -; clone size: -; V gene: TRBV13; CDR3 protein: CASSLGHNYGYTF
J gene: TRBJ1-2; D gene: -; clone size: -; V gene: TRBV5-3; CDR3 protein: CARSVKIGQLNYGYTF
J gene: TRBJ2-1; D gene: TRBD2; clone size: -; V gene: TRBV12-5; CDR3 protein: CASGLVLASGSSNEQFF
J gene: TRBJ1-2; D gene: -; clone size: -; V gene: TRBV5-1; CDR3 protein: CASSLVQAQDGYTF
J gene: TRBJ1-2; D gene: -; clone size: -; V gene: TRBV19; CDR3 protein: CASSAGMGLNYGYTF
J gene: TRBJ2-5; D gene: TRBD1; clone size: once; V gene: TRBV11-3; CDR3 protein: CASSLDRGLETQYF
J gene: TRBJ2-7; D gene: -; clone size: -; V gene: TRBV9; CDR3 protein: CASSVGSQPYEQYF
J gene: TRBJ2-2; D gene: -; clone size: -; V gene: TRBV6-6; CDR3 protein: CASTDSPWAGELFF
J gene: TRBJ1-3; D gene: -; clone size: -; V gene: TRBV28; CDR3 protein: CASSLSGNQGNTIYF
J gene: TRBJ2-5; D gene: -; clone size: once; V gene: TRBV25-1; CDR3 protein: CASSEQGTGKETQYF
J gene: TRBJ1-3; D gene: -; clone size: -; V gene: TRBV18; CDR3 protein: CASSPLGQTSSGNTIYF
J gene: TRBJ2-3; D gene: TRBD2; clone size: -; V gene: TRBV19; CDR3 protein: CASSISRLAGSTDTQYF
J gene: TRBJ2-6; D gene: -; clone size: -; V gene: TRBV19; CDR3 protein: CATDGGSGANVLTF
J gene: TRBJ1-2; D gene: -; clone size: -; V gene: TRBV4-2; CDR3 protein: CASSPLTGNYGYTF
J gene: TRBJ2-1; D gene: TRBD2; clone size: -; V gene: TRBV7-9; CDR3 protein: CASSPAGVSYNEQFF
J gene: TRBJ1-1; D gene: -; clone size: -; V gene: TRBV10-3; CDR3 protein: CAISTQPGTEAFF
J gene: TRBJ2-3; D gene: TRBD2; clone size: once; V gene: TRBV5-1; CDR3 protein: CASSVERGHSDTQYF
J gene: TRBJ1-5; D gene: TRBD1; clone size: -; V gene: TRBV5-8; CDR3 protein: CASSPTGGFNQPQHF
J gene: TRBJ1-6; D gene: -; clone size: -; V gene: TRBV4-2; CDR3 protein: CASSEGGGNNSPLHF
J gene: TRBJ2-5; D gene: TRBD1; clone size: -; V gene: TRBV19; CDR3 protein: CASSGTGGETQYF
J gene: TRBJ1-1; D gene: TRBD1; clone size: -; V gene: TRBV6-5; CDR3 protein: CASSSSGTENTEAFF
J gene: TRBJ2-1; D gene: -; clone size: -; V gene: TRBV20-1; CDR3 protein: CSANTNNEQFF
J gene: TRBJ2-2; D gene: TRBD2; clone size: -; V gene: TRBV30; CDR3 protein: CAWSVGSRGRNTGELFF
J gene: TRBJ2-5; D gene: -; clone size: -; V gene: TRBV5-1; CDR3 protein: CASSLGSAPWETQYF
J gene: TRBJ1-2; D gene: -; clone size: -; V gene: TRBV4-1; CDR3 protein: CASSQELHLNYGYTF
J gene: TRBJ2-7; D gene: TRBD1; clone size: -; V gene: TRBV10-1; CDR3 protein: CASSEKWGQGVYEQYF
J gene: TRBJ1-5; D gene: -; clone size: -; V gene: TRBV5-5; CDR3 protein: CASSSRGRGDQPQHF
J gene: TRBJ2-7; D gene: TRBD2; clone size: -; V gene: TRBV6-5; CDR3 protein: CASSYGGSRSYEQYF
J gene: TRBJ2-6; D gene: -; clone size: -; V gene: TRBV5-1; CDR3 protein: CASSLGQWASGANVLTF
J gene: TRBJ2-1; D gene: -; clone size: -; V gene: TRBV6-1; CDR3 protein: CASSEWPGQFF
J gene: TRBJ1-1; D gene: -; clone size: -; V gene: TRBV7-3; CDR3 protein: CASSVDGRNTEAFF
J gene: TRBJ2-5; D gene: -; clone size: -; V gene: TRBV5-1; CDR3 protein: CASSLVPGVVETQYF
J gene: TRBJ2-5; D gene: TRBD2; clone size: once; V gene: TRBV2; CDR3 protein: CASWTTSGGKYQETQYF
J gene: TRBJ1-3; D gene: TRBD1; clone size: few; V gene: TRBV5-1; CDR3 protein: CASSLQGAGNTIYF
J gene: TRBJ2-1; D gene: TRBD2; clone size: -; V gene: TRBV11-1; CDR3 protein: CASSRASGTRYNEQFF
J gene: TRBJ1-2; D gene: TRBD1; clone size: few; V gene: TRBV5-1; CDR3 protein: CASSSPPDRGSYGYTF
J gene: TRBJ2-7; D gene: TRBD2; clone size: -; V gene: TRBV30; CDR3 protein: CAWSGLAGTYEQYF
J gene: TRBJ2-1; D gene: -; clone size: once; V gene: TRBV27; CDR3 protein: CASQESPSYNEQFF
J gene: TRBJ2-7; D gene: -; clone size: -; V gene: TRBV7-9; CDR3 protein: CASSLAGSEQYF
J gene: TRBJ1-2; D gene: -; clone size: -; V gene: TRBV7-2; CDR3 protein: CASSPSGYGYTF